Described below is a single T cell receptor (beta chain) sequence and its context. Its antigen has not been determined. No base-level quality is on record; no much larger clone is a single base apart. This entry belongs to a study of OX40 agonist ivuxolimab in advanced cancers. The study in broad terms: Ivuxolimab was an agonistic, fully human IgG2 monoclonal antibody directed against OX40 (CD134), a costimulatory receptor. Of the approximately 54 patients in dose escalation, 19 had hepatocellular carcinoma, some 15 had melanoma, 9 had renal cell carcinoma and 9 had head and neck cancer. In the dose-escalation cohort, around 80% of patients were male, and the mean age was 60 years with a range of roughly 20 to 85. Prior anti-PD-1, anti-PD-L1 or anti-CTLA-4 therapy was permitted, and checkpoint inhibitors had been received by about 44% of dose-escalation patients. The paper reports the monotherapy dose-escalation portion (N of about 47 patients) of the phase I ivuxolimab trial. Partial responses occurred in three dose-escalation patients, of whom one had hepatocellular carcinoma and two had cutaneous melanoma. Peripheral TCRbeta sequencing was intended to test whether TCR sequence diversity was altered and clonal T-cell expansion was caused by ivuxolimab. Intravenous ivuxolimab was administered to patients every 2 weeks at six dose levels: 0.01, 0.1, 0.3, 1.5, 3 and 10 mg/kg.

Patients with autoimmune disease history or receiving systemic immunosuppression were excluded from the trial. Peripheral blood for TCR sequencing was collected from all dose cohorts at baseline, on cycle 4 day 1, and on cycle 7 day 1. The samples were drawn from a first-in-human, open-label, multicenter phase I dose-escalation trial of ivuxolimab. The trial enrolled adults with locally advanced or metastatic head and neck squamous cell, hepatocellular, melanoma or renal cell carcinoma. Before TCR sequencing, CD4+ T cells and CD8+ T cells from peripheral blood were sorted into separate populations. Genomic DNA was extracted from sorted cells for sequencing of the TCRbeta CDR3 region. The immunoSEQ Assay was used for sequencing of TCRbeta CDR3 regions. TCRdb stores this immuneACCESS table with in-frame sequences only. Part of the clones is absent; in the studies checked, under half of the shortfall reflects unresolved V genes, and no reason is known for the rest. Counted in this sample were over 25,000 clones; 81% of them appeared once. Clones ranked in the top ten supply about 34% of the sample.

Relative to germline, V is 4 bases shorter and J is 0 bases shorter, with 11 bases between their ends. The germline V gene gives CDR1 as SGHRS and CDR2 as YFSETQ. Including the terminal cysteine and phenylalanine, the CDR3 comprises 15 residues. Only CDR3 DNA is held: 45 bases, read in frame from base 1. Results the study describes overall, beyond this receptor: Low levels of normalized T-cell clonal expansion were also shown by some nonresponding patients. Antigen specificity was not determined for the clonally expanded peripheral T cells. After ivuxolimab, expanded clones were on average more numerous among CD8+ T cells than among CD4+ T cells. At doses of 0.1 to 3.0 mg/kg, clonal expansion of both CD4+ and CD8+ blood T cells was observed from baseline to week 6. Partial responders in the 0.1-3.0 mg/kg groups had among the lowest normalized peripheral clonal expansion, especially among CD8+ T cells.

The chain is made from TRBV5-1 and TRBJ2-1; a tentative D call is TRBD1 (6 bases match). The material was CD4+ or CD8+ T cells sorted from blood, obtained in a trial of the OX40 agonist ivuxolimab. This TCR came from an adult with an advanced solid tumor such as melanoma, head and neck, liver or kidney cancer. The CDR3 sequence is CASSPRTASYNEQFF. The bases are TGCGCCAGCAGCCCAAGGACAGCCTCCTACAATGAGCAGTTCTTC.